The clone carrying this TCR beta chain was detected a few times. V lost 3 bases to trimming and J lost 0 bases, with 12 bases between them. The germline gives CDR1 MNHNS, CDR2 SASEGT. This CDR3 spans 16 amino acids. The sample comes from a study of blood T cell repertoires in COVID-19. Study-wide context: Whether acute or convalescent, the COVID-19 samples came from the United States, Italy and Spain. Sources were T cells, B-cell-depleted T cells, or PBMCs; the material itself was cDNA or gDNA.

In the study's own analysis: The assay estimated nucleated cells by amplifying reference gene primers. The repertoire was sequenced with immunoSEQ multiplex PCR; TCRdb's copy has only in-frame clones and lacks some. Clonal size and the V and J genes are those of that table, whereas D and trimming came from the DNA. The sample lists some 54,000 clones, about 91% seen once, with approximately 2.1% in the top ten. The chain carries TRBV6-1 and TRBJ1-5; a possible D gene is TRBD1 (6 bases). The source is a man aged 60-69 years with acute or convalescent COVID-19. Sample: peripheral blood. CDR3: CASSDGTPYSNQPQHF. The DNA of the CDR3 is TGTGCCAGCAGTGATGGGACACCCTATAGCAATCAGCCCCAGCATTTT.